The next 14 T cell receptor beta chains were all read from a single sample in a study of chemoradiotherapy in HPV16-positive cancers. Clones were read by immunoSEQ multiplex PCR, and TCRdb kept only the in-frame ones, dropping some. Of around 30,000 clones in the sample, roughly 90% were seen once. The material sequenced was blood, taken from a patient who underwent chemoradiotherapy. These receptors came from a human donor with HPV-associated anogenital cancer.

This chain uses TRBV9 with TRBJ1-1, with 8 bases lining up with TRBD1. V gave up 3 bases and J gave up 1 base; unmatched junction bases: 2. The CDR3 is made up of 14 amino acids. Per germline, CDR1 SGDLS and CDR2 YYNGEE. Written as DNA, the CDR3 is TGTGCCAGCAGCGCAGGGGGCCGGAACACTGAAGCTTTCTTT. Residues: CASSAGGRNTEAFF.

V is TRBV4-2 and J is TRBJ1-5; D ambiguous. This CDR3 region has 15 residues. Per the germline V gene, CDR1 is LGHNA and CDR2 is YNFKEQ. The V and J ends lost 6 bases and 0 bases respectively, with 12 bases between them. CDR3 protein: CASRLQRDSNQPQHF. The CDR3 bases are TGTGCCAGCAGGCTGCAGAGGGATAGCAATCAGCCCCAGCATTTT.

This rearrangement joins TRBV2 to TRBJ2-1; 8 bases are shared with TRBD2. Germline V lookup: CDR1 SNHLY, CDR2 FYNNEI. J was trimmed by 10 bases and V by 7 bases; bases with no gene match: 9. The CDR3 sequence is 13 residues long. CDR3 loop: CASKTGGFREQFF. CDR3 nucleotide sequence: TGTGCCAGCAAAACGGGGGGGTTCAGGGAGCAGTTCTTC. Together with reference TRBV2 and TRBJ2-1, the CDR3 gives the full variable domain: EPEVTQTPSHQVTQMGQEVILRCVPISNHLYFYWYRQILGQKVEFLVSFYNNEISEKSEIFDDQFSVERPDGSNFTLKIRSTKLEDSAMYFCASKTGGFREQFFGPGTRLTVL.

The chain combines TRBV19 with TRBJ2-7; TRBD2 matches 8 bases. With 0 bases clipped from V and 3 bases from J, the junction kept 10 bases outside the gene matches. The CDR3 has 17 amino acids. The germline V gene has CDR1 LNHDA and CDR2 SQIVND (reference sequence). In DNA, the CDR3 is TGTGCCAGTAGTATAGACCCCGGAAGCGGGGGCTTCTACGAGCAGTACTTC. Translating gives CASSIDPGSGGFYEQYF.

This CDR3 reads CAWNSRRMNTEAFF. The DNA for the CDR3 is TGTGCCTGGAACTCGCGGAGGATGAACACTGAAGCTTTCTTT. The rearrangement joins TRBV30 to TRBJ1-1; the D is unclear. CDR1 is GTSNPN, CDR2 SVGIG, per germline (reference sequence). The ends were cut back, 4 bases at V and 0 bases at J, with 12 bases in the middle. The CDR3 sequence is 14 residues long.

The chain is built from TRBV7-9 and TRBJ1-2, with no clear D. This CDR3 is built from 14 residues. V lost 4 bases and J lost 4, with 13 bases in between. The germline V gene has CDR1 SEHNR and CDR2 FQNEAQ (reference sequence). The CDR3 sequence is CASSSPGAGYGYTF. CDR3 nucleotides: TGTGCCAGCAGCTCCCCTGGTGCGGGCTATGGCTACACCTTC.

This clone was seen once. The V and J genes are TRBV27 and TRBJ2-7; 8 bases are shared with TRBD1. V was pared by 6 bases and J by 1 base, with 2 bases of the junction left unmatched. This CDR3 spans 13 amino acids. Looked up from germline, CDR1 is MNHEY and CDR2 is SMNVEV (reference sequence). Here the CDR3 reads CASSRQGSYEQYF. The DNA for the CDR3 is TGTGCCAGCAGCCGACAGGGGTCCTACGAGCAGTACTTC.

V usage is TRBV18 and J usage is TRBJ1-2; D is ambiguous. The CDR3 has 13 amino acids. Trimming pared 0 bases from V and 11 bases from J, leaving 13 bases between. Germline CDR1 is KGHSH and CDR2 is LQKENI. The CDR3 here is CASSPPFDLGYTF. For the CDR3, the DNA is TGTGCCAGCTCACCACCCTTTGACCTGGGTTACACCTTC. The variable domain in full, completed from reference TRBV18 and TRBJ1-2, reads NAGVMQNPRHLVRRRGQEARLRCSPMKGHSHVYWYRQLPEEGLKFMVYLQKENIIDESGMPKERFSAEFPKEGPSILRIQQVVRGDSAAYFCASSPPFDLGYTFGSGTRLTVV.

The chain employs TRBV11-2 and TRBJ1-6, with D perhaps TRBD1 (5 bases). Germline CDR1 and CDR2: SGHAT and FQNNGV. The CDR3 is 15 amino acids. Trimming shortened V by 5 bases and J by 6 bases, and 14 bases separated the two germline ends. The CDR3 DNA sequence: TGTGCCAGCAGCCCCCTGGTGGGGCTTAATTCACCCCTCCACTTT. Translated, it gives CASSPLVGLNSPLHF.

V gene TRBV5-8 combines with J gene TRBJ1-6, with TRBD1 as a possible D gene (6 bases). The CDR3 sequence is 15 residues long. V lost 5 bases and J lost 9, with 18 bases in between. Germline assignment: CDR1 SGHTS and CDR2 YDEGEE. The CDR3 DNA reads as TGTGCCAGCAGATGGAGCGGGGCACAGGGTTCACCCCTCCACTTT. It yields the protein CASRWSGAQGSPLHF.

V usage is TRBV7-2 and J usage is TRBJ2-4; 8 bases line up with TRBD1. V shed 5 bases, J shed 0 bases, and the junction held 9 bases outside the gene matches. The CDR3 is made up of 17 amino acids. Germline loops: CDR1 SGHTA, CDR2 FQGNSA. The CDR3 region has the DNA TGTGCCAGCAGCCCGACGCCAGGGGGCGTAGCCAAAAACATTCAGTACTTC. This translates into CASSPTPGGVAKNIQYF.

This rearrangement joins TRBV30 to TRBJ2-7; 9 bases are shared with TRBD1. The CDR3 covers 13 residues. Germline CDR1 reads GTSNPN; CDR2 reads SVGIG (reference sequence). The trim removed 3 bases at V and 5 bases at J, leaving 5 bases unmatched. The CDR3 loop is CAWSRDRAHEQYF. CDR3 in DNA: TGTGCCTGGAGCAGGGACAGGGCCCACGAGCAGTACTTC.

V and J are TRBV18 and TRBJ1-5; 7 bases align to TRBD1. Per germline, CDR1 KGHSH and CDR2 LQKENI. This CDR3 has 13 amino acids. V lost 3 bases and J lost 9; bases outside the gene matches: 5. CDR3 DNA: TGTGCCAGCTCACCCACGACAGGGAGGCCCCAGCATTTT. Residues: CASSPTTGRPQHF.

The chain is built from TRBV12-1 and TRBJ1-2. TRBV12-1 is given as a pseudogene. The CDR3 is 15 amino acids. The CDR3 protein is CASSFAQIDTYGYTF. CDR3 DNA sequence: TGTGCCAGCAGCTTTGCGCAGATAGATACCTATGGCTACACCTTC.